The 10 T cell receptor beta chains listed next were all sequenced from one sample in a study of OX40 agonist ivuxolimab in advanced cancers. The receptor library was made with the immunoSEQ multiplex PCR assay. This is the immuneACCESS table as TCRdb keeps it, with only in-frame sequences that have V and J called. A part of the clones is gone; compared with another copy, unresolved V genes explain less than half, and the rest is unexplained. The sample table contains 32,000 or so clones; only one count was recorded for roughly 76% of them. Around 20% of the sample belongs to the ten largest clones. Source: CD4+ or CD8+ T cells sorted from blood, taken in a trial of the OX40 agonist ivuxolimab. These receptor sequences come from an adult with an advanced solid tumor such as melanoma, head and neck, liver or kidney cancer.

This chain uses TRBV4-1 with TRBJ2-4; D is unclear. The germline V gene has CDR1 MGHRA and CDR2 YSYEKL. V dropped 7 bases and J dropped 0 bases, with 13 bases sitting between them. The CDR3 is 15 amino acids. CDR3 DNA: TGCGCCAGCAAGACGAGTTACTTAGCCAAAAACATTCAGTACTTC. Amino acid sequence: CASKTSYLAKNIQYF.

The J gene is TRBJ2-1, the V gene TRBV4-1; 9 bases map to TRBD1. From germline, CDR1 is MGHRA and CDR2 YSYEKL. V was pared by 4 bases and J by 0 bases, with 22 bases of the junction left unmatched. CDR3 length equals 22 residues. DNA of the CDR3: TGCGCCAGCAGCCCTCAGCATAGGCCGGGACAGGGATATGCCAGCTCCTACAATGAGCAGTTCTTC. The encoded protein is CASSPQHRPGQGYASSYNEQFF.

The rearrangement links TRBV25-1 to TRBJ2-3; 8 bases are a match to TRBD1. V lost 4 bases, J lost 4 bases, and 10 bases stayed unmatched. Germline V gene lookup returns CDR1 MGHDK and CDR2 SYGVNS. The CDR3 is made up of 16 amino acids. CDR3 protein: CASSGDRGLGSDTQYF. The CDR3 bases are TGTGCCAGCAGTGGAGACAGGGGTTTAGGTTCAGATACGCAGTATTTT.

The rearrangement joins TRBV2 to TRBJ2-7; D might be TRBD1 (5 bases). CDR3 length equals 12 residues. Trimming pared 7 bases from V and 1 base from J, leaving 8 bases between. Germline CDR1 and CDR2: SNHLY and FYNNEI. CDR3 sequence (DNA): TGTGCCAGCAAAGGGGATTCCTACGAGCAGTACTTC. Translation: CASKGDSYEQYF. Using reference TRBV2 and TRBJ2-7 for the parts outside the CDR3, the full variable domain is EPEVTQTPSHQVTQMGQEVILRCVPISNHLYFYWYRQILGQKVEFLVSFYNNEISEKSEIFDDQFSVERPDGSNFTLKIRSTKLEDSAMYFCASKGDSYEQYFGPGTRLTVT.

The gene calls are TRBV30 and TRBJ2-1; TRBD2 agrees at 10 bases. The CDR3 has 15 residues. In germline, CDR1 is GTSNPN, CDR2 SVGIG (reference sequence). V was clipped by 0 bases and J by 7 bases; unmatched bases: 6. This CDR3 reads CAWSVLSGGVNEQFF. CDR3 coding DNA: TGTGCCTGGAGTGTACTGAGCGGGGGGGTAAATGAGCAGTTCTTC.

Written as DNA, the CDR3 is TGTGCCAGCAGAGCAGGGACAGCCCGCGAGCAGTACTTC. Amino acids: CASRAGTAREQYF. The gene calls are TRBV7-9 and TRBJ2-7; 7 positions match TRBD1. The germline V gene has CDR1 SEHNR and CDR2 FQNEAQ (reference sequence). The CDR3 is made up of 13 amino acids. Trimming took 6 bases from V and 6 from J; bases not matched to a gene: 8.

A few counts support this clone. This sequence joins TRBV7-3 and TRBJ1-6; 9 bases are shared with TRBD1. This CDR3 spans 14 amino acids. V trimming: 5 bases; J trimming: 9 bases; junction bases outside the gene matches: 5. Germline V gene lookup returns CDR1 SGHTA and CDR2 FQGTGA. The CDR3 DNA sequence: TGTGCCAGCAGCCCGGGACAGGGAGGTTCACCCCTCCACTTT. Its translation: CASSPGQGGSPLHF.

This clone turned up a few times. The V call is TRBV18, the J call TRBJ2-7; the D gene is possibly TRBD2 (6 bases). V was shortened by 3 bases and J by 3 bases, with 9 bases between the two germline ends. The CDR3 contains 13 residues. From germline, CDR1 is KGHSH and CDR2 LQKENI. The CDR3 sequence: CASSPGTVYEQYF. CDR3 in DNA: TGTGCCAGCTCACCGGGGACTGTCTACGAGCAGTACTTC.

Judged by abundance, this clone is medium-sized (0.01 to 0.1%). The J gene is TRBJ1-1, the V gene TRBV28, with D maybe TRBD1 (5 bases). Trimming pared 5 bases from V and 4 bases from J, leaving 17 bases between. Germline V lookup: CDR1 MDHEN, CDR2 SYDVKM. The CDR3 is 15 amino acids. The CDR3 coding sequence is TGTGCCAGCAGTCGAAGAGGGGATGAGAGCACTGAAGCTTTCTTT. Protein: CASSRRGDESTEAFF.

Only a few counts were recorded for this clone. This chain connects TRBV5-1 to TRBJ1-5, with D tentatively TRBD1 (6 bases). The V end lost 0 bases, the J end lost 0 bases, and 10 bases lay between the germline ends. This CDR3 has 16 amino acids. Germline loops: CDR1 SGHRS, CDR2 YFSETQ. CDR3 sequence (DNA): TGCGCCAGCAGCTTGGCCCCAGGGGATAGCAATCAGCCCCAGCATTTT. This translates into CASSLAPGDSNQPQHF.